These 15 T cell receptor beta chains were sequenced from one sample in a study of T cell repertoires in cytomegalovirus infection. TCRdb called the reads again in MiXCR, with one record for every CDR3 protein. The profile shows roughly 170,000 distinct CDR3 sequences, about 20% of them singletons. These receptors have no identified antigens. The sample was CD8+ T cells from cultured PBMCs, taken from culture after CMV antigen stimulation. The receptors stem from a human donor in good health (CMV status not recorded). Some clones in this sample may be carry-over from other donors' samples.

The V gene is TRBV28, the J gene TRBJ1-2; tentative D call: TRBD1 (5 bases). Germline V gene sequence: CDR1 MDHEN, CDR2 SYDVKM. The germline V and J ends were trimmed by 6 bases and 2 bases, with 16 bases remaining between them. The CDR3 has 15 amino acids. Written as DNA, the CDR3 is TGTGCCAGCAGGAATTCAGGGCCACGCAACTATGGCTACACCTTC. Its protein is CASRNSGPRNYGYTF.

The rearrangement uses TRBV7-6 and TRBJ1-1; no clear D. V lost 1 base and J lost 1, with 13 bases in between. The CDR3 spans 16 residues. The V gene's germline CDR1 is SGHVS and CDR2 FNYEAQ. CDR3 coding DNA: TGTGCCAGCAGCTTAGACCCGGTGGTCCGGAACACTGAAGCTTTCTTT. The encoded protein is CASSLDPVVRNTEAFF.

This clonotype showed up many times. This rearrangement joins TRBV3-1 to TRBJ2-5; TRBD1 matches 8 bases. The CDR3 has 16 residues. The germline V gene has CDR1 LGHDT and CDR2 YNNKEL (reference sequence). V shed 0 bases, J shed 5 bases, and the junction held 8 bases outside the gene matches. The CDR3 region is CASSQDLQGAPETQYF. The CDR3 nucleotides are TGTGCCAGCAGCCAAGATCTGCAGGGGGCGCCGGAGACCCAGTACTTC.

The chain links TRBV12-3 or TRBV12-4 to TRBJ2-7; the match to TRBD2 covers 7 bases. J gave up 2 bases and V 2 bases, and 3 bases lay outside the gene matches. The CDR3 loop spans 14 amino acids. Here the CDR3 reads CASSLIAGAYEQYF. The CDR3, as DNA: TGTGCCAGCAGTTTAATCGCGGGGGCCTACGAGCAGTACTTC.

There are a few counts of this clonotype. This chain links TRBV7-9 with TRBJ1-4; TRBD1 agrees at 7 bases. There are 14 residues in the CDR3. V dropped 2 bases and J dropped 6; count of bases not matched to a gene: 3. Germline V gene sequence: CDR1 SEHNR, CDR2 FQNEAQ (reference sequence). DNA for the CDR3: TGTGCCAGCAGCTTAAGGGACAGTGATGAAAAACTGTTTTTT. This encodes CASSLRDSDEKLFF.

This chain joins TRBV12-3 or TRBV12-4 and TRBJ2-5; 14 nucleotides line up with TRBD2. There are 20 residues in the CDR3. V dropped 5 bases and J dropped 1; count of bases not matched to a gene: 15. The CDR3 loop reads CASSLSGLAGAPIFQETQYF. CDR3 DNA: TGTGCCAGCAGTCTTTCGGGACTAGCGGGGGCCCCAATATTCCAAGAGACCCAGTACTTC.

In its sample, this clonotype was seen a few times. This chain connects TRBV7-9 to TRBJ2-4; possible D gene TRBD2, 6 bases. Per germline, CDR1 SEHNR and CDR2 FQNEAQ (reference sequence). V was pared by 2 bases and J by 5 bases, with 13 bases between. The CDR3 is 15 amino acids. The CDR3 bases are TGTGCCAGCAGCTTAACGGGGGACTTACAAAACATTCAGTACTTC. Residues: CASSLTGDLQNIQYF.

This clonotype was observed a handful of times. V usage is TRBV10-3 and J usage is TRBJ2-1, with a possible D match to TRBD2 (6 bases). Deletions cut 0 bases from V and 2 bases from J, with 20 bases between. The CDR3 length is 19 residues. Germline assignment: CDR1 ENHRY and CDR2 SYGVKD. The CDR3 bases are TGTGCCATCAGTGAGTCGGGAGGATATGGGAGGAGCACCTACAATGAGCAGTTCTTC. Translation gives CAISESGGYGRSTYNEQFF.

This chain connects TRBV6-2 or TRBV6-3 to TRBJ1-5; TRBD1 is a possible D gene (6 bases). The ends were cut back, 6 bases at V and 2 bases at J, with 17 bases in the middle. The CDR3 has 16 residues. CDR1 and CDR2 from the germline V gene are MNHEY and SVGEGT. The CDR3 sequence: CASSYETGMGNQPQHF. DNA for the CDR3: TGTGCCAGCAGCTACGAAACAGGGATGGGCAATCAGCCCCAGCATTTT.

V usage is TRBV4-2 and J usage is TRBJ2-7; possibly TRBD1 or TRBD2 for D (5 bases each). CDR3 length: 15 residues. V shed 1 base and J shed 2 bases, with 12 bases lying between them. Germline lookup yields CDR1 LGHNA and CDR2 YNFKEQ. The DNA for the CDR3 is TGTGCCAGCAGCCAAGTTGAGGGGAGCGCCTACGAGCAGTACTTC. It specifies CASSQVEGSAYEQYF.

This clonotype was seen a handful of times. The rearrangement joins TRBV13 to TRBJ1-1; D is unresolved. Trimming left V 1 base short and J 0 bases short, with 9 bases between. The CDR3 is 15 residues long. Germline lookup yields CDR1 PRHDT and CDR2 FYEKMQ (reference sequence). The CDR3 spells CASSLVGRVNTEAFF. CDR3 nucleotides: TGTGCCAGCAGCTTAGTCGGTAGGGTGAACACTGAAGCTTTCTTT.

The rearrangement uses TRBV6-6 and TRBJ2-7; 7 bases match TRBD1. J was trimmed by 5 bases and V by 11 bases; bases with no gene match: 12. Germline values: CDR1 MNHNY, CDR2 SVGAGI (reference sequence). This CDR3 is built from 13 residues. The DNA of the CDR3 is TGTGCCCACCAGGCCGACAGGGTTGACGAGCAGTACTTC. The encoded protein is CAHQADRVDEQYF.

The chain combines TRBV6-1 with TRBJ2-7; 11 bases match TRBD1. The CDR3 runs to 15 residues. J gave up 1 base and V 5 bases, and 4 bases lay outside the gene matches. Per the germline V gene, CDR1 is MNHNS and CDR2 is SASEGT. The CDR3 here is CASSTDRGHSYEQYF. CDR3 bases: TGTGCCAGCAGTACGGACAGGGGGCATTCCTACGAGCAGTACTTC.

The genes are TRBV7-9 and TRBJ1-1; TRBD1 agrees at 11 bases. Germline V gene sequence: CDR1 SEHNR, CDR2 FQNEAQ (reference sequence). Unmatched junction bases numbered 6, after V lost 5 bases and J lost 4 bases. This CDR3 has 15 amino acids. This chain's CDR3 is CASSPDRGLGTEAFF. CDR3 DNA sequence: TGTGCCAGCAGCCCGGACAGGGGGCTGGGCACTGAAGCTTTCTTT.

This clonotype was observed a handful of times. The chain links TRBV4-2 to TRBJ1-3; D gene unclear. The CDR3 extends over 16 amino acids. V shed 0 bases and J shed 0 bases, with 9 bases lying between them. CDR1 and CDR2 (germline): LGHNA, YNFKEQ. The CDR3, as DNA: TGTGCCAGCAGCCAAGAACAAACCCGCTCTGGAAACACCATATATTTT. Translated, it gives CASSQEQTRSGNTIYF.